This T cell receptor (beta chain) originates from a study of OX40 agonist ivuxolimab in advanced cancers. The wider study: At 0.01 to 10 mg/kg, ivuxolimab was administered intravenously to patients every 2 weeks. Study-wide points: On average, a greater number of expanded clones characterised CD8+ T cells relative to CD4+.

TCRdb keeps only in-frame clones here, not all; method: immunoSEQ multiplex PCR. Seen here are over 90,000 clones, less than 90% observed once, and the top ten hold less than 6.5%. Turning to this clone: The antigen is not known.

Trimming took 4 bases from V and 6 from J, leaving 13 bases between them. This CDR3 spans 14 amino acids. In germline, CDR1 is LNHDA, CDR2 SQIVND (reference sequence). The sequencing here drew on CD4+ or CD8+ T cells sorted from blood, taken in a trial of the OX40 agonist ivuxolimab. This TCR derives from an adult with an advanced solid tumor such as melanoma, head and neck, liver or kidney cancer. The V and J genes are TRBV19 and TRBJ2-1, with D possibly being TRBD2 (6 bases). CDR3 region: CASSNRLEGNEQFF. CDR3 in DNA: TGTGCCAGTAGTAATCGACTAGAGGGCAATGAGCAGTTCTTC.